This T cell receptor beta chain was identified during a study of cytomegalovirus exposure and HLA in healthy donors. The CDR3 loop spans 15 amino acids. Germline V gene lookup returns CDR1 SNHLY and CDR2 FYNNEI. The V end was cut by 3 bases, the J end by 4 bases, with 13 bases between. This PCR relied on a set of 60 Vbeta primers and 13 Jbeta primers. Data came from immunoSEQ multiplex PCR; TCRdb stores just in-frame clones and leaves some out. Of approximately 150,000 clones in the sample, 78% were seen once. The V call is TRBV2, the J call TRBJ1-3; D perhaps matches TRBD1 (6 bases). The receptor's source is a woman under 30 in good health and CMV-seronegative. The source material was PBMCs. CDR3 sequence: CASSDQGQAGNTIYF. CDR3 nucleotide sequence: TGTGCCAGCAGTGATCAGGGGCAGGCGGGAAACACCATATATTTT.